These 3 T cell receptor beta chains originate from one sample sequenced in a study of blood T cell repertoires in COVID-19. Some clones are missing from TCRdb's copy, which holds only in-frame ones; the method was immunoSEQ multiplex PCR. The sample lists roughly 69,000 clones; approximately 78% were seen once. The material sequenced was PBMCs or T cells enriched from blood (not recorded which). The receptor source for this set is a woman in her forties with acute COVID-19.

The V call is TRBV28, the J call TRBJ2-2; D call uncertain. The CDR3 totals 15 residues. V gave up 2 bases and J gave up 1 base, with 8 bases separating them. Looked up from germline, CDR1 is MDHEN and CDR2 is SYDVKM. The CDR3: CASSLSPWNTGELFF. The CDR3 DNA is TGTGCCAGCAGTTTAAGCCCCTGGAACACCGGGGAGCTGTTTTTT.

This clone was detected a few times. The chain recombines TRBV29-1 with TRBJ1-5; D possibly corresponds to TRBD1 (6 bases). The length of the CDR3 is 13 residues. V was shortened by 3 bases and J by 5 bases, with 11 bases between the two germline ends. CDR1 and CDR2 from the germline V gene are SQVTM and ANQGSEA. The CDR3 sequence is CSVEASGDQPQHF. CDR3 nucleotides: TGCAGCGTTGAGGCCTCAGGGGATCAGCCCCAGCATTTT.

This sequence joins TRBV29-1 and TRBJ2-5, with D hard to call. This CDR3 contains 13 residues. V gave up 4 bases and J gave up 1 base, with 10 bases separating them. Germline V CDR1 and CDR2: SQVTM, ANQGSEA. CDR3 protein: CSVVPRFQETQYF. The CDR3 coding sequence is TGCAGCGTTGTGCCCAGGTTCCAAGAGACCCAGTACTTC.